The present entry profiles one TCR beta chain with its context. Its antigen remains unidentified. The sample comes from a study of blood T cells in healthy people across ages. Whole-study findings and limits: Donor CMV infection status was unknown, possibly confounding age-related changes in expanded clonotypes. Age advanced and TCR beta diversity per million T cells fell, roughly linearly.

It was with a sample-barcoded 5' primer and a J-beta primer mix that a second PCR of roughly 7 to 12 cycles was run. TCRdb reanalysed the 5' RACE reads using MiXCR and keeps one entry per CDR3 protein. Among fewer than 700,000 distinct CDR3 sequences listed, more than 45% were seen once. The germline V and J ends were trimmed by 4 bases and 0 bases, with 7 bases remaining between them. Germline V gives CDR1 DFQATT, CDR2 SNEGSKA (reference sequence). The CDR3 contains 12 residues. This sequence was found in a man at least 80 years old in good health. Sample: blood. This chain links TRBV20-1 with TRBJ2-7; D tentatively fits TRBD1 or TRBD2 (5 bases each). This chain's CDR3 is CSAKGSSYEQYF. In DNA, the CDR3 is TGCAGTGCTAAGGGGAGCTCCTACGAGCAGTACTTC.